Presented here are 24 T cell receptor beta chains from one specimen sequenced in a study of blood T cell repertoires in COVID-19. The assay was immunoSEQ multiplex PCR, and TCRdb's table has in-frame clones only and misses some. This table holds a few hundred thousand clones, 86% found once. Sequenced material: peripheral blood. The receptors were gathered from a woman aged 45-65 years with COVID-19, enrolled during active disease.

The chain is built from TRBV28 and TRBJ1-1; D is possibly TRBD1 (5 bases). V lost 2 bases, J lost 6 bases, and 19 bases lay in between. Germline CDR1 MDHEN, CDR2 SYDVKM. The CDR3 length is 16 residues. CDR3 sequence: CASSLEGRWSGAEAFF. The CDR3 DNA reads TGTGCCAGCAGTTTAGAGGGTAGGTGGTCGGGGGCTGAAGCTTTCTTT.

The chain carries TRBV27 and TRBJ2-1; tentative D call: TRBD2 (6 bases). The CDR3 spans 15 residues. The germline V and J ends were trimmed by 10 bases and 4 bases, with 20 bases remaining between them. From germline, CDR1 is MNHEY and CDR2 SMNVEV (reference sequence). The CDR3 loop reads CATEAPGLEYNEQFF. In nucleotides, the CDR3 is TGTGCCACAGAAGCCCCGGGACTCGAATACAATGAGCAGTTCTTC.

The chain links TRBV28 to TRBJ1-2; D not resolved. Germline loops: CDR1 MDHEN, CDR2 SYDVKM. The CDR3 sequence is 12 residues long. Trimming shortened V by 6 bases and J by 4 bases, and 9 bases separated the two germline ends. The CDR3, as DNA: TGTGCCAGCAGGGTGCCCGGCTATGGCTACACCTTC. Translated, it gives CASRVPGYGYTF.

This clone was seen a single time. The chain couples TRBV7-2 to TRBJ2-7; 7 bases align to TRBD2. There are 14 residues in the CDR3. After removal of 5 bases from V and 6 bases from J, the junction contained 10 bases not matched to a gene. Germline-derived CDR1 and CDR2 are SGHTA and FQGNSA. The CDR3 sequence is CASSHPGLLREQYF. In nucleotides, the CDR3 is TGTGCCAGCAGCCATCCGGGACTACTTCGCGAGCAGTACTTC.

This clone appeared a single time. The V call is TRBV18, the J call TRBJ2-1; 7 nucleotides agree with TRBD1. The CDR3 is made up of 16 amino acids. Germline V gives CDR1 KGHSH, CDR2 LQKENI. Trimming took 6 bases from V and 5 from J; bases not matched to a gene: 13. For the CDR3, the DNA is TGTGCCAGCTCTCTGATCCCGGGACAGTACAACAATGAGCAGTTCTTC. This translates into CASSLIPGQYNNEQFF. The variable domain in full, completed from reference TRBV18 and TRBJ2-1, reads NAGVMQNPRHLVRRRGQEARLRCSPMKGHSHVYWYRQLPEEGLKFMVYLQKENIIDESGMPKERFSAEFPKEGPSILRIQQVVRGDSAAYFCASSLIPGQYNNEQFFGPGTRLTVL.

The V gene is TRBV6-5, the J gene TRBJ2-7; D might be TRBD1 (5 bases). V lost 0 bases and J 5 bases, leaving 11 bases between the germline ends. The CDR3 is 14 residues long. Germline-derived CDR1 and CDR2 are MNHEY and SVGAGI. CDR3 coding DNA: TGTGCCAGCAGTTACTCCAAGGGGATCGACGAGCAGTACTTC. It codes for CASSYSKGIDEQYF.

The rearrangement links TRBV5-1 to TRBJ2-1; 15 bases match TRBD2. This CDR3 is 16 amino acids long. Trimming at V came to 4 bases and at J to 6 bases, leaving 5 bases not matched to a gene. The germline V gene encodes CDR1 SGHRS and CDR2 YFSETQ. The CDR3 sequence: CASSAPGLAGGNEQFF. The CDR3 DNA reads as TGCGCCAGCAGCGCCCCGGGACTAGCGGGGGGCAATGAGCAGTTCTTC.

The gene calls are TRBV20-1 and TRBJ1-5; possible D gene TRBD1, 5 bases. The V end was cut by 3 bases, the J end by 9 bases, with 9 bases between. Germline V gene lookup returns CDR1 DFQATT and CDR2 SNEGSKA (reference sequence). The CDR3 spans 11 residues. This CDR3 reads CSARGPMPQHF. CDR3 bases: TGCAGTGCTAGGGGGCCAATGCCCCAGCATTTT.

This clone was seen only once. V is TRBV5-1 and J is TRBJ2-4; the D gene is possibly TRBD2 (5 bases). This CDR3 contains 14 residues. Germline CDR1 SGHRS, CDR2 YFSETQ. The ends were cut back, 0 bases at V and 5 bases at J, with 9 bases in the middle. The CDR3 region is CASSLAGDQNIQYF. CDR3 nucleotides: TGCGCCAGCAGCTTGGCCGGGGATCAAAACATTCAGTACTTC.

This rearrangement joins TRBV14 to TRBJ2-2; D perhaps matches TRBD1 (6 bases). V was pared by 1 base and J by 3 bases, with 12 bases between. Germline lookup yields CDR1 SGHDN and CDR2 FVKESK. The CDR3 totals 16 residues. CDR3 in DNA: TGTGCCAGCAGCCAAGTTGGCAGGGGAGACACCGGGGAGCTGTTTTTT. It translates to CASSQVGRGDTGELFF.

The chain uses TRBV18 and TRBJ2-1, with 8 bases identical to TRBD2. Trimming took 4 bases from V and 7 from J; bases not matched to a gene: 6. This CDR3 comprises 14 residues. Germline V gene sequence: CDR1 KGHSH, CDR2 LQKENI. CDR3 residues: CASSRDGGENEQFF. DNA for the CDR3: TGTGCCAGCTCACGGGACGGGGGGGAAAATGAGCAGTTCTTC.

The V and J genes are TRBV19 and TRBJ2-7; D is ambiguous. The ends were cut back, 5 bases at V and 0 bases at J, with 11 bases in the middle. The CDR3 is 14 residues long. Germline values: CDR1 LNHDA, CDR2 SQIVND (reference sequence). This CDR3 reads CASSVDIHSYEQYF. CDR3 sequence (DNA): TGTGCCAGTAGTGTCGACATACACTCCTACGAGCAGTACTTC.

The chain couples TRBV19 to TRBJ2-5; 7 bases agree with TRBD2. Germline CDR1 and CDR2: LNHDA and SQIVND (reference sequence). There are 15 residues in the CDR3. J lost 4 bases, V lost 3 bases, and 8 bases had no gene match. The CDR3 sequence: CASSISGRGRETQYF. As DNA, the CDR3 is TGTGCCAGTAGTATCTCAGGGAGGGGTCGAGAGACCCAGTACTTC.

V and J are TRBV2 and TRBJ1-2; 11 nucleotides align to TRBD1. After removal of 5 bases from V and 3 bases from J, the junction contained 32 bases not matched to a gene. CDR1 is SNHLY and CDR2 is FYNNEI in the germline V gene. CDR3 length: 24 residues. The CDR3 DNA sequence: TGTGCCAGCAGTAGGGGCCCGGGACAGGGGGTATTTAAAAGATCTTCGCTAAACTACTATGGCTACACCTTC. Its protein product is CASSRGPGQGVFKRSSLNYYGYTF.

The chain employs TRBV5-1 and TRBJ2-5, with a tentative D call TRBD2 (5 bases). The CDR3 has 15 amino acids. Germline V gene data show CDR1 as SGHRS and CDR2 as YFSETQ. V was clipped by 7 bases and J by 1 base, with 17 bases between them. The CDR3 protein is CASQSETGSQETQYF. The CDR3, as DNA: TGCGCCAGCCAGTCGGAGACGGGGAGCCAAGAGACCCAGTACTTC. Variable domain in full (rest from reference TRBV5-1 and TRBJ2-5): KAGVTQTPRYLIKTRGQQVTLSCSPISGHRSVSWYQQTPGQGLQFLFEYFSETQRNKGNFPGRFSGRQFSNSRSEMNVSTLELGDSALYLCASQSETGSQETQYFGPGTRLLVL.

The chain is built from TRBV7-3 and TRBJ2-7, with D maybe TRBD1 (6 bases). V was pared by 1 base and J by 2 bases, with 12 bases between. This CDR3 region has 15 residues. Germline V lookup: CDR1 SGHTA, CDR2 FQGTGA. The CDR3 region has the DNA TGTGCCAGCAGCTTAAATACAGGGTCGGCCTACGAGCAGTACTTC. Protein product: CASSLNTGSAYEQYF.

The chain couples TRBV11-2 to TRBJ1-2; D is perhaps TRBD1 (6 bases). Trimming removed 2 bases from V and 7 bases from J, with 8 bases in between. From germline, CDR1 is SGHAT and CDR2 FQNNGV. CDR3 length: 12 amino acids. For the CDR3, the DNA is TGTGCCAGCAGCTTAAGGGGGTCTGGCTACACCTTC. It translates to CASSLRGSGYTF. The whole variable domain, remainder taken from reference TRBV11-2 and TRBJ1-2, is EAGVAQSPRYKIIEKRQSVAFWCNPISGHATLYWYQQILGQGPKLLIQFQNNGVVDDSQLPKDRFSAERLKGVDSTLKIQPAKLEDSAVYLCASSLRGSGYTFGSGTRLTVV.

V usage is TRBV7-6 and J usage is TRBJ2-7; 7 positions match TRBD2. Germline CDR1 reads SGHVS; CDR2 reads FNYEAQ. Trimming removed 1 base from V and 6 bases from J; junction bases left unmatched: 6. This CDR3 has 14 amino acids. CDR3 sequence: CASSLDGGGTEQYF. CDR3 nucleotide sequence: TGTGCCAGCAGCTTAGATGGGGGGGGGACCGAGCAGTACTTC.

V and J are TRBV7-6 and TRBJ2-7, with D maybe TRBD1 (6 bases). V was pared by 0 bases and J by 2 bases, with 11 bases between. There are 15 residues in the CDR3. Looked up from germline, CDR1 is SGHVS and CDR2 is FNYEAQ. CDR3 nucleotides: TGTGCCAGCAGCTTAGCTGGGGGCAGGCCCTACGAGCAGTACTTC. Its protein product is CASSLAGGRPYEQYF.

About this clone itself: Other DNA sequences in this sample translate to the same CDR3. The V gene is TRBV2, the J gene TRBJ1-2, with D possibly TRBD1 on 5 matching bases. This CDR3 is 14 amino acids long. Looked up from germline, CDR1 is SNHLY and CDR2 is FYNNEI. V was shortened by 1 base and J by 4 bases, with 10 bases between the two germline ends. The CDR3 sequence: CASSEEGRLYGYTF. As DNA, the CDR3 is TGTGCCAGCAGTGAAGAGGGGCGGCTCTATGGCTACACCTTC.

V and J are TRBV18 and TRBJ2-3; a possible D gene is TRBD2 (5 bases). The V gene's germline CDR1 is KGHSH and CDR2 LQKENI. The CDR3 consists of 12 residues. Trimming took off 5 bases at V and 6 bases at J, with 9 bases between the two ends. This chain's CDR3 is CASSFSVDTQYF. The CDR3 nucleotides are TGTGCCAGCTCATTTAGCGTTGATACGCAGTATTTT.

This clone was detected only a few times. V usage is TRBV5-8 and J usage is TRBJ1-5; D is uncertain. V shed 4 bases and J shed 0 bases, with 5 bases lying between them. The CDR3 is made up of 13 amino acids. CDR1 and CDR2 (germline): SGHTS, YDEGEE. CDR3 DNA sequence: TGTGCCAGCAGCCCAGATAGCAATCAGCCCCAGCATTTT. Protein sequence: CASSPDSNQPQHF.

The rearrangement links TRBV5-1 to TRBJ2-6; D perhaps matches TRBD1 (5 bases). CDR1 and CDR2 (germline): SGHRS, YFSETQ. Trimming pared 1 base from V and 2 bases from J, leaving 10 bases between. The CDR3 has 16 amino acids. In DNA form, the CDR3 reads TGCGCCAGCAGCTTGAACCCAGGGACTGGGGCCAACGTCCTGACTTTC. Protein sequence: CASSLNPGTGANVLTF.

V is TRBV24-1 and J is TRBJ1-1; the D gene is possibly TRBD1 (5 bases). Germline V gives CDR1 KGHDR, CDR2 SFDVKD. Trimming removed 5 bases at V and 4 bases at J, with 13 bases between. The CDR3 spans 14 residues. The CDR3 DNA is TGTGCCACCAGTGTGGGGGGGGAGGTCACTGAAGCTTTCTTT. Protein: CATSVGGEVTEAFF.